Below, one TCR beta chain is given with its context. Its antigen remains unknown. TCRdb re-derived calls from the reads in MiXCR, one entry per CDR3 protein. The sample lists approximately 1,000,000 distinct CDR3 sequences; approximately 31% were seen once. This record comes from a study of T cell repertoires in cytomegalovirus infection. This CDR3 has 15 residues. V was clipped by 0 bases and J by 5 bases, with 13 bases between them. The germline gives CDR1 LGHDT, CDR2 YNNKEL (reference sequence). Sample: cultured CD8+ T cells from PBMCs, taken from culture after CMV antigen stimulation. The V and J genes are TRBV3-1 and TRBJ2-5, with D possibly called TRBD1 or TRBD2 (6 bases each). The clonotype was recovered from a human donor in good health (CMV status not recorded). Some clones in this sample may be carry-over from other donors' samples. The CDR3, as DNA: TGTGCCAGCAGCCAAGACGCCGGGGGCGATGAGACCCAGTACTTC. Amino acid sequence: CASSQDAGGDETQYF.